This T cell receptor beta chain originates from a study of response to subunit inactivated influenza vaccine. Findings and limits, study-wide: T cells newly recruited by each seasonal influenza vaccination are few, the authors suggested.

In this sample, this clonotype turned up a few times. Its target is not known. The V end lost 10 bases, the J end lost 2 bases, and 14 bases lay between the germline ends. Germline CDR1 MNHNS, CDR2 SASEGT. There are 13 residues in the CDR3. Each CDR3 protein gets one entry after TCRdb re-called the RT-PCR reads with MiXCR. Of about 480,000 distinct CDR3 sequences detected, around 25% appear once; the ten largest clones hold 1.5% to 2%. The starting material was CD4+ T cells sorted from PBMCs, obtained more than 4 days after vaccination. The receptor was derived from a man aged 50 or older who received an inactivated influenza vaccine. The V gene is TRBV6-1, the J gene TRBJ2-5; possibly TRBD2 for D (5 bases). CDR3 region: CATRRFPQETQYF. The CDR3 region has the DNA TGTGCCACCCGGAGGTTCCCACAAGAGACCCAGTACTTC.